A single sample gave rise to the 27 T cell receptor beta chains below, sequenced in a study of human T cells and chemical hapten exposure (dated by TCRdb to about 2021). What the time point label conveys for this sample: patch test 3, about 24 weeks after DPC sensitization. The label giving this sample's treatment or condition can be read as: therapeutic diphenylcyclopropenone sensitization with weekly scalp DPC. Receptor libraries were prepared by RACE. Instrument used: NextSeq 500. In TCRdb, the public reads were trimmed at Q25 with fastp and aligned with MiXCR, with productive beta chains retained. Duplicate CDR3 protein sequences are folded into a single record with the most common DNA and genes. Here the sample has about 190,000 distinct CDR3 sequences; 20% to 25% occur a single time. The ten top clones hold approximately 2.3% of the sample. The sequencing here drew on whole blood, taken in connection with sensitization to the hapten diphenylcyclopropenone (DPC). The receptors stem from a woman in her 40s with alopecia areata. Some clones in this sample may be carry-over from other donors' samples.

In this sample, this clonotype turned up many times. V gene TRBV29-1 combines with J gene TRBJ1-1, with TRBD1 matching over 7 bases. The CDR3 has 18 residues. The germline CDR1 and CDR2 sequences are SQVTM and ANQGSEA. V trimming: 5 bases; J trimming: 1 base; junction bases outside the gene matches: 19. CDR3 bases: TGCAGCGTTAGCAGGGGGGCCGCTAGTCTCATGAAGAACACTGAAGCTTTCTTT. It encodes CSVSRGAASLMKNTEAFF.

Concerning this clonotype itself: This likely comes from a read error, as the CDR3 has no conserved phenylalanine or tryptophan at its end. The chain links TRBV12-3 or TRBV12-4 to TRBJ2-1; 7 bases fit TRBD2. The CDR3 runs to 16 residues. Trimming removed 0 bases from V and 5 bases from J; junction bases left unmatched: 7. CDR3 region: CASSLALGGRDNEQFS. The CDR3 bases are TGTGCCAGCAGTTTAGCCCTAGGTGGGAGGGACAATGAGCAGTTCTCC.

The genes are TRBV7-2 and TRBJ2-7; no clear D gene. The CDR3 is 16 amino acids. The germline CDR1 and CDR2 sequences are SGHTA and FQGNSA. Deletions cut 5 bases from V and 2 bases from J, with 19 bases between. CDR3 DNA sequence: TGTGCCAGCAGCCCACGCCCACTCGCGGAAACCTACGAGCAGTACTTC. Amino acid sequence: CASSPRPLAETYEQYF.

This clonotype was seen a few times. This rearrangement joins TRBV10-3 to TRBJ2-1; TRBD1 is a possible D gene (5 bases). Germline CDR1 and CDR2: ENHRY and SYGVKD. This CDR3 region has 12 residues. With 10 bases removed from V and 5 bases from J, the gap between germline ends came to 12 bases. CDR3 region: CATGNSDNEQFF. CDR3 bases: TGTGCCACAGGGAATTCCGACAATGAGCAGTTCTTC.

The V call is TRBV6-5, the J call TRBJ2-5; a possible D gene is TRBD1 (5 bases). Trimming stripped 0 bases from V and 4 bases from J, with 12 bases between. Germline V gene sequence: CDR1 MNHEY, CDR2 SVGAGI. This CDR3 contains 15 residues. CDR3 nucleotide sequence: TGTGCCAGCAGTTACTCGGGCAGGGTAGGAGAGACCCAGTACTTC. This translates into CASSYSGRVGETQYF.

This clonotype was recorded at least ten times. V usage is TRBV11-2 and J usage is TRBJ2-7; TRBD1 aligns across 9 bases. The CDR3 runs 16 residues. Germline-derived CDR1 and CDR2 are SGHAT and FQNNGV. Germline trimming cut 4 bases from V and 6 bases from J; bases unmatched to any gene: 13. The CDR3 sequence is CASSSSRRDRAAEQYF. The CDR3 nucleotides read TGTGCCAGCAGCTCGAGCAGACGGGACAGGGCCGCCGAGCAGTACTTC.

Only a few counts were recorded for this clonotype. The V gene is TRBV10-3, the J gene TRBJ2-7; no definite D call. Trimming removed 3 bases at V and 4 bases at J, with 13 bases between. Germline V gives CDR1 ENHRY, CDR2 SYGVKD. This CDR3 has 14 residues. The CDR3 spells CAISDSGVRYEQYF. The CDR3, as DNA: TGTGCCATCAGTGATTCAGGAGTAAGGTACGAGCAGTACTTC.

V is TRBV20-1 and J is TRBJ1-2; a weak D match, TRBD1 (6 bases). The CDR3 runs 17 residues. Germline V lookup: CDR1 DFQATT, CDR2 SNEGSKA (reference sequence). V was cut by 1 base and J by 0 bases, with 18 bases left in between. The CDR3 DNA follows: TGCAGTGCTAGAGCCCCCGAGACAGGCGATTCTAACTATGGCTACACCTTC. Translated: CSARAPETGDSNYGYTF.

CDR3 sequence (DNA): TGTGCCAGCAGTTTAGCTCATCTCCCCCAGGAGCCCCAGCATTTT. As protein: CASSLAHLPQEPQHF. This sequence joins TRBV12-3 or TRBV12-4 and TRBJ1-5; no clear D gene. V was shortened by 0 bases and J by 8 bases, with 14 bases between the two germline ends. The CDR3 loop spans 15 amino acids.

The chain is built from TRBV4-3 and TRBJ2-7, with 8 positions matching TRBD2. The CDR3 spans 16 residues. The V gene's germline CDR1 is LGHNA and CDR2 YSLEER. V lost 1 base to trimming and J lost 5 bases; unmatched junction nucleotides: 10. The CDR3 DNA is TGCGCCAGCAGCCAAGTGAGCGGGAGCAGAGGTGACGAGCAGTACTTC. It translates to CASSQVSGSRGDEQYF.

The chain couples TRBV27 to TRBJ1-1, with TRBD1 identical over 8 bases. The V gene end was trimmed by 3 bases and the J gene end by 6 bases; junction bases not matched to a gene: 6. The CDR3 is made up of 14 amino acids. Germline CDR1 is MNHEY and CDR2 is SMNVEV (reference sequence). The CDR3 nucleotides are TGTGCCAGCAGTTTCGGACAGGGAGGGGCTGAAGCTTTCTTT. This translates into CASSFGQGGAEAFF.

V and J are TRBV10-3 and TRBJ2-6; 9 positions match TRBD1. V lost 4 bases, J lost 0 bases, and 4 bases stayed unmatched. The CDR3 runs 17 residues. Germline V gene lookup returns CDR1 ENHRY and CDR2 SYGVKD. Here the CDR3 DNA reads TGTGCCATCAGTGGGACAGGGGTACGCTCTGGGGCCAACGTCCTGACTTTC. It encodes CAISGTGVRSGANVLTF.

The rearrangement uses TRBV28 and TRBJ2-5; maybe TRBD1 (5 bases). The CDR3 runs to 15 residues. V lost 3 bases to trimming and J lost 1 base, with 12 bases between them. The germline CDR1 and CDR2 sequences are MDHEN and SYDVKM. The CDR3 is CASSFKGNGQETQYF. CDR3 coding DNA: TGTGCCAGCAGTTTTAAGGGGAACGGCCAAGAGACCCAGTACTTC.

The chain uses TRBV29-1 and TRBJ1-1; D call uncertain. The V gene's germline CDR1 is SQVTM and CDR2 ANQGSEA. CDR3 length: 13 amino acids. Trimming pared 4 bases from V and 0 bases from J, leaving 9 bases between. The CDR3 DNA follows: TGCAGCGTTGGCAGGAGAATGAACACTGAAGCTTTCTTT. As protein: CSVGRRMNTEAFF.

The chain carries TRBV28 and TRBJ2-7; D may be TRBD1 (6 bases). This CDR3 has 12 residues. With 6 bases removed from V and 2 bases from J, the gap between germline ends came to 8 bases. The V gene's germline CDR1 is MDHEN and CDR2 SYDVKM. In DNA, the CDR3 is TGTGCCAGCAGGACAGGCACCTACGAGCAGTACTTC. Protein sequence: CASRTGTYEQYF. Variable domain in full (rest from reference TRBV28 and TRBJ2-7): DVKVTQSSRYLVKRTGEKVFLECVQDMDHENMFWYRQDPGLGLRLIYFSYDVKMKEKGDIPEGYSVSREKKERFSLILESASTNQTSMYLCASRTGTYEQYFGPGTRLTVT.

This sequence joins TRBV9 and TRBJ2-5, with TRBD2 identical over 15 bases. The CDR3 length is 17 residues. Germline V gene data show CDR1 as SGDLS and CDR2 as YYNGEE. V shed 4 bases and J 2 bases; nucleotides not matched to a gene: 6. CDR3 in DNA: TGTGCCAGCAGCCCGGGACTAGCGGGAGGAGGTCAAGAGACCCAGTACTTC. This gives the protein CASSPGLAGGGQETQYF.

This clonotype was seen only a few times. This chain joins TRBV29-1 and TRBJ1-1; no clear D gene. Trimming removed 3 bases from V and 4 bases from J, with 9 bases in between. This CDR3 spans 12 amino acids. Germline assignment: CDR1 SQVTM and CDR2 ANQGSEA. CDR3 DNA sequence: TGCAGCGTTGATGGGGTGGGCACTGAAGCTTTCTTT. Translating gives CSVDGVGTEAFF.

The chain employs TRBV6-2 or TRBV6-3 and TRBJ2-2; the D gene is possibly TRBD2 (6 bases). From germline, CDR1 is MNHEY and CDR2 SVGEGT. CDR3 length: 13 residues. V was cut by 5 bases and J by 5 bases, with 9 bases left in between. Here the CDR3 reads CASSGGGTGELFF. DNA of the CDR3: TGTGCCAGCAGTGGAGGAGGGACCGGGGAGCTGTTTTTT.

V is TRBV20-1 and J is TRBJ2-3; D is unresolved. CDR1 is DFQATT and CDR2 is SNEGSKA in the germline V gene (reference sequence). CDR3 length: 13 amino acids. V was cut by 3 bases and J by 4 bases, with 11 bases left in between. The CDR3 DNA sequence: TGCAGTGCTAGGGGCATGAATCCAGATACGCAGTATTTT. Translation: CSARGMNPDTQYF.

This clonotype was detected a few times. This chain joins TRBV29-1 and TRBJ2-1, with no clear D. CDR3 length equals 13 residues. Germline assignment: CDR1 SQVTM and CDR2 ANQGSEA. Between the trimmed V and J ends, which lost 4 bases and 2 bases, there was a span of 9 bases. The CDR3 spells CSVGLQPYNEQFF. CDR3 coding DNA: TGCAGCGTTGGTCTGCAGCCCTACAATGAGCAGTTCTTC.

The chain couples TRBV7-2 to TRBJ2-1; 9 bases are a match to TRBD2. Germline V gene data show CDR1 as SGHTA and CDR2 as FQGNSA. This CDR3 comprises 15 residues. J gave up 1 base and V 3 bases, and 1 base lay outside the gene matches. The CDR3 here is CASSFAGGSYNEQFF. For the CDR3, the DNA is TGTGCCAGCAGCTTTGCGGGAGGGTCCTACAATGAGCAGTTCTTC. The whole variable domain, remainder taken from reference TRBV7-2 and TRBJ2-1, is GAGVSQSPSNKVTEKGKDVELRCDPISGHTALYWYRQSLGQGLEFLIYFQGNSAPDKSGLPSDRFSAERTGGSVSTLTIQRTQQEDSAVYLCASSFAGGSYNEQFFGPGTRLTVL.

The V and J genes are TRBV27 and TRBJ2-5; 7 positions agree with TRBD2. The CDR3 has 13 residues. CDR1 is MNHEY and CDR2 is SMNVEV in the germline V gene (reference sequence). V shed 3 bases and J 4 bases; nucleotides not matched to a gene: 2. The CDR3, as DNA: TGTGCCAGCAGTTTCTCGGGGGGAGAGACCCAGTACTTC. This sequence encodes CASSFSGGETQYF.

The gene calls are TRBV6-6 and TRBJ2-3; D is ambiguous. Trimming left V 6 bases short and J 0 bases short, with 10 bases between. The CDR3 totals 14 residues. Germline lookup yields CDR1 MNHNY and CDR2 SVGAGI (reference sequence). CDR3: CASSLGSSTDTQYF. The DNA for the CDR3 is TGTGCCAGCAGCCTAGGTTCTAGCACAGATACGCAGTATTTT.

Concerning this clonotype: It may be a read error: a sequence one base away is much more abundant. J is TRBJ2-2 and V is TRBV28; D may correspond to TRBD1 or TRBD2 (6 bases each). The CDR3 sequence is 13 residues long. V was pared by 6 bases and J by 6 bases, with 11 bases between. Germline CDR1 and CDR2: MDHEN and SYDVKM. CDR3 in amino acids: CASSLGGPGELFF. In nucleotides, the CDR3 is TGTGCCAGCAGCTTAGGGGGGCCCGGGGAGCTGTTTTTT.

This clonotype came up a few times. The chain joins TRBV9 to TRBJ2-1; D is ambiguous. The V end lost 2 bases, the J end lost 9 bases, and 12 bases lay between the germline ends. CDR1 is SGDLS, CDR2 YYNGEE, per germline. CDR3 length: 13 residues. The CDR3 nucleotides read TGTGCCAGCAGCGTGCTTGAATCTAGTGAGCAGTTCTTC. Its translation: CASSVLESSEQFF.

This clonotype was seen only a few times. The gene calls are TRBV7-2 and TRBJ1-5; D may be TRBD1 (6 bases). The CDR3 is 15 amino acids. Per the germline V gene, CDR1 is SGHTA and CDR2 is FQGNSA. V was pared by 5 bases and J by 0 bases, with 11 bases between. The CDR3 DNA is TGTGCCAGCAGCCCCACAGGGATTAGCAATCAGCCCCAGCATTTT. It specifies CASSPTGISNQPQHF.

This clonotype was detected a few times. The chain combines TRBV9 with TRBJ2-7; 9 bases align to TRBD2. There are 16 residues in the CDR3. V shed 0 bases and J 1 base; nucleotides not matched to a gene: 5. The germline gives CDR1 SGDLS, CDR2 YYNGEE. The CDR3 nucleotides are TGTGCCAGCAGCGTAGAAGCCCTAGCGGGATCCTACGAGCAGTACTTC. Amino acid sequence: CASSVEALAGSYEQYF.